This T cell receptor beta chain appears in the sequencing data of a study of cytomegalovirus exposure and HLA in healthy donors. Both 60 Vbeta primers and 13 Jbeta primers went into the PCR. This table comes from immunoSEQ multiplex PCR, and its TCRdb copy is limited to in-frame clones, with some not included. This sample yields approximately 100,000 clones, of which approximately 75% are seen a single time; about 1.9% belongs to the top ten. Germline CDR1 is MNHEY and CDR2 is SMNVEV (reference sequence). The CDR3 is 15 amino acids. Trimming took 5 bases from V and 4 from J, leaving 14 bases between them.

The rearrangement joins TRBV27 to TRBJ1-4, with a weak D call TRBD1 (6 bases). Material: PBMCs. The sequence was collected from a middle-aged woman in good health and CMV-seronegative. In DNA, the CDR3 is TGTGCCAGCAGTGGATACAGGGCGGTTAATGAAAAACTGTTTTTT. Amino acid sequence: CASSGYRAVNEKLFF.